These 6 T cell receptor beta chains were sequenced from one sample in a study of cytomegalovirus exposure and HLA in healthy donors. The data were produced by immunoSEQ multiplex PCR, yet TCRdb's version contains in-frame clones alone and is incomplete. This repertoire shows around 150,000 clones, 85% to 90% found once; its top ten account for roughly 4.2%. The specimen sequenced was PBMCs. Receptors were obtained from a young man in good health and CMV-seropositive.

V gene TRBV2 combines with J gene TRBJ2-3; TRBD2 matches 8 bases. Unmatched junction bases numbered 3, after V lost 8 bases and J lost 2 bases. Germline V gives CDR1 SNHLY, CDR2 FYNNEI. The CDR3 has 13 amino acids. The CDR3 loop is CASGLAPTDTQYF. The CDR3 DNA is TGTGCCAGCGGACTAGCCCCCACAGATACGCAGTATTTT.

The rearrangement uses TRBV28 and TRBJ2-2; a weak D match, TRBD2 (5 bases). The CDR3 runs 15 residues. V lost 6 bases to trimming and J lost 3 bases, with 14 bases between them. Germline V CDR1 and CDR2: MDHEN, SYDVKM. CDR3 DNA: TGTGCCAGCAGGCTTGGAGGATTTGACACCGGGGAGCTGTTTTTT. Its translation: CASRLGGFDTGELFF.

The rearrangement uses TRBV11-2 and TRBJ2-7, with TRBD2 identical over 11 bases. The V gene's germline CDR1 is SGHAT and CDR2 FQNNGV. The V gene end was trimmed by 5 bases and the J gene end by 2 bases; junction bases not matched to a gene: 8. The CDR3 loop spans 16 amino acids. This CDR3 reads CASSPVLAGAPYEQYF. The CDR3, as DNA: TGTGCCAGCAGCCCGGTACTAGCGGGAGCCCCCTACGAGCAGTACTTC. The full variable domain, its missing parts supplied by reference TRBV11-2 and TRBJ2-7, is EAGVAQSPRYKIIEKRQSVAFWCNPISGHATLYWYQQILGQGPKLLIQFQNNGVVDDSQLPKDRFSAERLKGVDSTLKIQPAKLEDSAVYLCASSPVLAGAPYEQYFGPGTRLTVT.

The rearrangement joins TRBV29-1 to TRBJ2-7; 9 bases line up with TRBD2. This CDR3 comprises 13 residues. The junction had 5 bases not matched to a gene; V was cut back by 8 bases and J by 0 bases. Germline CDR1 reads SQVTM; CDR2 reads ANQGSEA. The CDR3 here is CSFRTSASYEQYF. CDR3 DNA: TGCAGCTTCCGGACTAGCGCCTCCTACGAGCAGTACTTC.

This sequence joins TRBV6-5 and TRBJ1-1; TRBD1 agrees at 7 bases. From germline, CDR1 is MNHEY and CDR2 SVGAGI. The CDR3 is 13 residues long. V shed 6 bases, J shed 5 bases, and the junction held 6 bases outside the gene matches. CDR3 region: CASRKGAGTEAFF. DNA of the CDR3: TGTGCCAGCAGGAAGGGGGCCGGGACTGAAGCTTTCTTT.

The chain couples TRBV4-1 to TRBJ1-5, with 8 bases fitting TRBD1. The germline V gene encodes CDR1 MGHRA and CDR2 YSYEKL. The V gene end was trimmed by 5 bases and the J gene end by 2 bases; junction bases not matched to a gene: 17. This CDR3 spans 19 amino acids. The CDR3 sequence is CASSLTTTGTGGGNQPQHF. CDR3 DNA sequence: TGCGCCAGCAGCTTAACGACAACCGGGACAGGAGGCGGCAATCAGCCCCAGCATTTT.